Each of the 11 T cell receptor beta chains below was sequenced from the same sample in a study of T cell responses to AZD1222 COVID-19 vaccine. Profiling relied on immunoSEQ multiplex PCR, and the TCRdb table lists in-frame clones only, not all of them. The data contain around 190,000 clones, 94% of them singletons. Sequences were derived from peripheral blood, sampled 28 days after the second AZD1222 dose. These receptors were collected from an adult who received the AZD1222 COVID-19 vaccine.

In the case of this clone: One end of the junction varies from germline; a read error may be responsible. The CDR3 region is CPSRRSGTGGLETDTQYF. CDR3 in DNA: TGCCCCAGCAGACGATCCGGGACAGGGGGCCTAGAGACAGATACGCAGTATTTT. The rearrangement joins TRBV4-1 to TRBJ2-3; 12 bases are a match to TRBD1. The germline V gene has CDR1 MGHRA and CDR2 YSYEKL. This CDR3 is 18 amino acids long.

The chain joins TRBV12-3 or TRBV12-4 to TRBJ2-2; D is perhaps TRBD2 (5 bases). V was shortened by 7 bases and J by 5 bases, with 11 bases between the two germline ends. The CDR3 totals 13 residues. The CDR3 loop is CASMGSRTGELFF. The CDR3 DNA follows: TGTGCCAGCATGGGGAGTAGGACCGGGGAGCTGTTTTTT.

CDR3 sequence (DNA): TGCGCCAGCAGTGATGGCAGAGGGGCAGGGAAGGCTGAAGCTTTCTTT. This encodes CASSDGRGAGKAEAFF. The rearrangement joins TRBV10-2 to TRBJ1-1; possible D gene TRBD1, 5 bases. Germline V gene data show CDR1 as WSHSY and CDR2 as SAAADI. V was clipped by 3 bases and J by 6 bases, with 20 bases between them. The CDR3 extends over 16 amino acids.

The CDR3 region is CASSQGVTSGRNEQFF. Here the CDR3 DNA reads TGTGCCAGCAGCCAAGGTGTGACTAGCGGGAGGAATGAGCAGTTCTTC. This rearrangement joins TRBV3-1 (or the pseudogene TRBV3-2) to TRBJ2-1; 13 nucleotides match TRBD2. Losses at the gene ends were 1 base for V and 7 bases for J; bases not matched to a gene: 4. CDR1 and CDR2 from the germline V gene are LGHDT and YNNKEL (reference sequence). The CDR3 length is 16 residues.

The genes are TRBV7-3 and TRBJ2-2; 7 positions agree with TRBD1. This CDR3 spans 13 amino acids. With 5 bases clipped from V and 6 bases from J, the junction kept 3 bases outside the gene matches. Germline values: CDR1 SGHTA, CDR2 FQGTGA. The CDR3 DNA reads as TGTGCCAGCAGCAGACAGGGTCCCGGGGAGCTGTTTTTT. Translation: CASSRQGPGELFF.

The J gene is TRBJ2-1, the V gene TRBV9; no clear D gene. This CDR3 contains 17 residues. Germline V gives CDR1 SGDLS, CDR2 YYNGEE. Trimming left V 4 bases short and J 0 bases short, with 17 bases between. CDR3 nucleotides: TGTGCCAGCAGCTTACGGACGGTGGCGAGCTCCTACAATGAGCAGTTCTTC. Protein: CASSLRTVASSYNEQFF.

The V call is TRBV19, the J call TRBJ1-2; D is perhaps TRBD1 (5 bases). Trimming took 5 bases from V and 8 from J, leaving 15 bases between them. Germline V gene data show CDR1 as LNHDA and CDR2 as SQIVND (reference sequence). This CDR3 has 13 amino acids. The CDR3 is CASSWFSGQGYTF. The CDR3 DNA reads as TGTGCCAGTAGTTGGTTTTCGGGGCAGGGCTACACCTTC.

The CDR3 DNA follows: TGTGCCAGCAGTTACGACAGTCAGCTTAACTATGGCTACACCTTC. Protein sequence: CASSYDSQLNYGYTF. The genes are TRBV6-5 and TRBJ1-2; tentatively, D is TRBD1 (5 bases). V was clipped by 2 bases and J by 1 base, with 11 bases between them. Germline CDR1 and CDR2: MNHEY and SVGAGI. This CDR3 is built from 15 residues.

The chain recombines TRBV28 with TRBJ2-5; TRBD2 matches at 10 bases. The J segment lost 4 bases and the V segment lost 10 bases, leaving 9 bases of the junction unmatched. The CDR3 consists of 14 residues. Per germline, CDR1 MDHEN and CDR2 SYDVKM. The CDR3 region has the DNA TGTGCCAACCAAGCGGGAGGGGTAGGAGAGACCCAGTACTTC. Residues: CANQAGGVGETQYF.

The rearrangement links TRBV7-8 to TRBJ2-1, with TRBD2 matching over 12 bases. The CDR3 is 17 residues long. V trimming: 2 bases; J trimming: 6 bases; junction bases outside the gene matches: 8. Germline V CDR1 and CDR2: SGHVS, FQNEAQ. CDR3 loop: CASSLPRLAGDLNEQFF. In DNA form, the CDR3 reads TGTGCCAGCAGCTTACCTCGACTAGCGGGAGACCTCAATGAGCAGTTCTTC. The full variable domain, completed using reference TRBV7-8 and TRBJ2-1, is GAGVSQSPRYKVAKRGQDVALRCDPISGHVSLFWYQQALGQGPEFLTYFQNEAQLDKSGLPSDRFFAERPEGSVSTLKIQRTQQEDSAVYLCASSLPRLAGDLNEQFFGPGTRLTVL.

The chain recombines TRBV21-1 with TRBJ2-1; the D call of TRBD2 is as the table states it, not checked on the DNA. TRBV21-1 represents a pseudogene. This CDR3 is 19 amino acids long. The CDR3 loop is CASSPSGLAGGPIDYEQFF. As DNA, the CDR3 is TGTGCCAGCAGCCCCTCCGGGCTAGCGGGAGGGCCTATTGACTATGAGCAGTTCTTC.